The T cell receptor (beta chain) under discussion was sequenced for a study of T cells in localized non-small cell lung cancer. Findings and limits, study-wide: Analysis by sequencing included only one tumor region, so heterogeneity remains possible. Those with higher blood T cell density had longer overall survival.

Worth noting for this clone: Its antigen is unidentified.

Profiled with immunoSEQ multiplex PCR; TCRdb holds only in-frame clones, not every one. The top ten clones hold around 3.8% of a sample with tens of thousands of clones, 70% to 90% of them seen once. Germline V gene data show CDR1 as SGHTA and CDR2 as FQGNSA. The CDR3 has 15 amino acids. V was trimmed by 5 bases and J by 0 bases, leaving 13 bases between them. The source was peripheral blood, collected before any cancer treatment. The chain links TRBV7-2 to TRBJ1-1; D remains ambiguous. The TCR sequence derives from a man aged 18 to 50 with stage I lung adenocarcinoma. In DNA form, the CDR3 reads TGTGCCAGCAGCCTCCCCGGACTCTTGAACACTGAAGCTTTCTTT. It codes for CASSLPGLLNTEAFF.